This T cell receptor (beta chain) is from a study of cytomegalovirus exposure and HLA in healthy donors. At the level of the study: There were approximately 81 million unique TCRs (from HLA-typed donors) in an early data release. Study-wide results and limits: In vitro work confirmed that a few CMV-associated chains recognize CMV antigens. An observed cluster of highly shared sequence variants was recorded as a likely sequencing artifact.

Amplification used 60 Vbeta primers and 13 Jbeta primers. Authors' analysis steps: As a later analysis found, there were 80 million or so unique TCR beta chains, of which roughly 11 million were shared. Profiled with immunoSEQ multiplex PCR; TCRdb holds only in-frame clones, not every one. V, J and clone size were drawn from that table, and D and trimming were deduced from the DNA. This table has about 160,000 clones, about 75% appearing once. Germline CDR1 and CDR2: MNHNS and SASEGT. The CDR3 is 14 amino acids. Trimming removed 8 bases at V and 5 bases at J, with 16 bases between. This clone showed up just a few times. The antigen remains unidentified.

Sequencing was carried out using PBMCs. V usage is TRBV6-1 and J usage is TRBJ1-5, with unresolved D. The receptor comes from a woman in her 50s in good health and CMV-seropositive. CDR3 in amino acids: CASDDNFPHQPQHF. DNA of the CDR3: TGTGCCAGCGATGACAACTTCCCCCATCAGCCCCAGCATTTT.